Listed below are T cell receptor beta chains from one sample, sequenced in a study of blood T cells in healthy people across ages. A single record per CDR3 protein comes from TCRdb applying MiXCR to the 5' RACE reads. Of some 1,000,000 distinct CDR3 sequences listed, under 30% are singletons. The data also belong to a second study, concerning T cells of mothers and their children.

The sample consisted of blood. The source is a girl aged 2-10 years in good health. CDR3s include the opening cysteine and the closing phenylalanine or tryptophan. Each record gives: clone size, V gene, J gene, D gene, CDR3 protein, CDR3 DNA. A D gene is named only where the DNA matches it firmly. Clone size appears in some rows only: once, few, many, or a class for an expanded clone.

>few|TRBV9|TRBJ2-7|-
CASSVNRQEDEQYF
TGTGCCAGCAGCGTAAACAGGCAGGAGGACGAGCAGTACTTC
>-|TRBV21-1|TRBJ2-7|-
CASSKALGPWPNQEQYF
TGTGCCAGCAGCAAAGCGCTAGGCCCATGGCCGAATCAGGAGCAGTACTTC
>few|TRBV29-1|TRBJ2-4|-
CSVEGQREDIQYF
TGCAGCGTTGAAGGGCAGAGAGAAGACATTCAGTACTTC
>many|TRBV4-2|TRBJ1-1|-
CASSQPDVGITEAFF
TGTGCCAGCAGCCAGCCGGACGTGGGTATCACTGAAGCTTTCTTT
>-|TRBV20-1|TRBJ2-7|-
CSAYRQSGPYEQYF
TGCAGTGCTTACCGACAGAGCGGGCCCTACGAGCAGTACTTC
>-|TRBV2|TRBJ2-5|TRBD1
CASSRTGDQETQYF
TGTGCCAGCAGTCGGACAGGCGATCAAGAGACCCAGTACTTC
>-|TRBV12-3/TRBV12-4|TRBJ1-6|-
CACKRGGPLSPLHF
TGTGCCTGCAAAAGGGGGGGGCCCCTTTCACCCCTCCACTTT
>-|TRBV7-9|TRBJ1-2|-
CASSQEHNYGYTF
TGTGCCAGCAGCCAAGAACATAACTATGGCTACACCTTC
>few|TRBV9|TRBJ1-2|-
CASSVTSGDGYTF
TGTGCCAGCAGCGTAACGTCGGGAGATGGCTACACCTTC
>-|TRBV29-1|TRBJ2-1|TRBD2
CSVERIAGVGDNEQFF
TGCAGCGTTGAAAGGATAGCGGGAGTAGGGGACAATGAGCAGTTCTTC
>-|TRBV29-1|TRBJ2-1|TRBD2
CSFPRIGGGGYNEQFF
TGCAGCTTCCCCAGGATCGGCGGGGGGGGCTACAATGAGCAGTTCTTC
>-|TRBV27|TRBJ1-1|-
CASSLIGDSTEAFF
TGTGCCAGCAGTTTAATAGGGGATTCCACTGAAGCTTTCTTT
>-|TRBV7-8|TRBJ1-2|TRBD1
CASSLWGGTGYGYTF
TGTGCCAGCAGCTTATGGGGGGGGACAGGCTATGGCTACACCTTC
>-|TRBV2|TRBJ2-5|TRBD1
CASKTGFSETQYF
TGTGCCAGCAAGACAGGGTTCTCAGAGACCCAGTACTTC
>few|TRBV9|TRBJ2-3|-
CASSVVFTDTQYF
TGTGCCAGCAGCGTAGTCTTTACAGATACGCAGTATTTT
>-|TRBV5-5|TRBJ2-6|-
CASSLPSGANVPTF
TGTGCCAGCAGCTTACCTTCTGGGGCCAACGTCCCGACTTTC
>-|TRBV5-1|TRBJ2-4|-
CASSLGGGRNDKNVQYF
TGCGCCAGCAGCTTGGGCGGAGGACGTAATGACAAAAACGTTCAGTACTTC
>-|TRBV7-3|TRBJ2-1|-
CASSPNGSPSSYNEQFF
TGTGCCAGCAGCCCCAATGGGAGTCCCAGCTCCTACAATGAGCAGTTCTTC
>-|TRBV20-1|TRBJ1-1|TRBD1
CSARGEGAQAFF
TGCAGTGCTAGAGGAGAGGGGGCGCAAGCTTTCTTT
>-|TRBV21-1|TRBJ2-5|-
CASSNFTGTLETQYF
TGTGCCAGCAGCAATTTCACCGGGACACTGGAGACCCAGTACTTC
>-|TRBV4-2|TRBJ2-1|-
CASSPKVGSYNEQFF
TGTGCCAGCAGCCCCAAAGTGGGCTCCTACAATGAGCAGTTCTTC
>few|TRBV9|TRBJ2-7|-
CASSDGHTHEQYF
TGTGCCAGCAGCGACGGCCATACCCACGAGCAGTACTTC
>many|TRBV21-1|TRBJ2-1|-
CASSILKGQDHNEQFF
TGTGCCAGCAGCATCCTCAAGGGACAGGACCACAATGAGCAGTTCTTC
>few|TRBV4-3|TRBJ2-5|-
CASSQESGSPGETQYF
TGCGCCAGCAGCCAAGAAAGCGGGTCCCCCGGAGAGACCCAGTACTTC
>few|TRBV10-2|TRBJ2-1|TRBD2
CASSEASGIRNEQFF
TGCGCCAGCAGTGAGGCTAGCGGGATTCGCAATGAGCAGTTCTTC
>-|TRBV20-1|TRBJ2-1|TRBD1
CSARHFRDRVNNEQFF
TGCAGTGCTAGACATTTTCGGGACAGGGTTAACAATGAGCAGTTCTTC
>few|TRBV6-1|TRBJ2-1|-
CASSDSPWEQFF
TGTGCCAGCAGTGATTCTCCATGGGAGCAGTTCTTC
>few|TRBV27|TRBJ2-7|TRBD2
CASSLNSGSWEQYF
TGTGCCAGCAGTTTAAACAGCGGGAGTTGGGAGCAGTACTTC
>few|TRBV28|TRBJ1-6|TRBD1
CASSRTGPNSPLHF
TGTGCCAGCAGTCGGACAGGTCCCAATTCACCCCTCCACTTT
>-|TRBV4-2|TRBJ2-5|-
CASSPQVALGAQETQYF
TGTGCCAGCAGCCCCCAGGTCGCTTTGGGGGCCCAAGAGACCCAGTACTTC
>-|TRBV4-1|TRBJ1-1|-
CASSQERDTEAFF
TGCGCCAGCAGCCAAGAGAGGGATACTGAAGCTTTCTTT
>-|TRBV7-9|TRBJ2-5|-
CASSLVSGRETQYF
TGTGCCAGCAGCTTAGTATCCGGGAGAGAGACCCAGTACTTC
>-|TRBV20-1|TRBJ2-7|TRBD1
CSAKNQEQGAYEQYF
TGCAGTGCTAAAAATCAGGAACAGGGGGCCTACGAGCAGTACTTC
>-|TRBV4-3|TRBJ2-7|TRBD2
CASSQGEGGGNYEQYF
TGCGCCAGCAGCCAAGGGGAGGGCGGGGGAAATTACGAGCAGTACTTC
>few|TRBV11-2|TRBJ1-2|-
CASSFRLGKSGYTF
TGTGCCAGCAGCTTTCGGTTAGGGAAAAGTGGCTACACCTTC
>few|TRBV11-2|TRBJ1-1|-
CASSKALNTEAFF
TGTGCCAGCAGCAAAGCCCTGAACACTGAAGCTTTCTTT
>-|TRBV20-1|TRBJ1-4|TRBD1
CSARDLQGAGEKLFF
TGCAGTGCTAGAGATTTACAGGGGGCCGGTGAAAAACTGTTTTTT
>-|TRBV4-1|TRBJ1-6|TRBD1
CASSQGEGQRNSPLHF
TGCGCCAGCAGCCAAGGAGAGGGACAGAGAAATTCACCCCTCCACTTT
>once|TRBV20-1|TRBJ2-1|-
CSAKPLGVDEQFF
TGCAGTGCTAAGCCCCTAGGGGTAGATGAGCAGTTCTTC
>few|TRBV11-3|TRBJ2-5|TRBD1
CASSPPRTGGSETQYF
TGTGCCAGCAGCCCCCCCAGGACAGGGGGCAGTGAGACCCAGTACTTC
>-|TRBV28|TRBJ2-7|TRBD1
CASSLWTGAVIYEQYF
TGTGCCAGCAGTTTATGGACAGGGGCGGTTATCTACGAGCAGTACTTC
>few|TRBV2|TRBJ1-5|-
CASSEGGQSNQPQHF
TGTGCCAGCAGTGAAGGGGGTCAGTCAAATCAGCCCCAGCATTTT
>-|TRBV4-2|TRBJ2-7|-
CASSQVTAYSYEQYF
TGTGCCAGCAGCCAAGTTACGGCTTACTCCTACGAGCAGTACTTC
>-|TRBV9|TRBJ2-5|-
CASSPLGTSQETQYF
TGTGCCAGCAGCCCGCTAGGGACTTCTCAAGAGACCCAGTACTTC
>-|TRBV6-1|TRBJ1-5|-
CASSEMGLTNQPQHF
TGTGCCAGCAGTGAAATGGGGCTGACCAATCAGCCCCAGCATTTT